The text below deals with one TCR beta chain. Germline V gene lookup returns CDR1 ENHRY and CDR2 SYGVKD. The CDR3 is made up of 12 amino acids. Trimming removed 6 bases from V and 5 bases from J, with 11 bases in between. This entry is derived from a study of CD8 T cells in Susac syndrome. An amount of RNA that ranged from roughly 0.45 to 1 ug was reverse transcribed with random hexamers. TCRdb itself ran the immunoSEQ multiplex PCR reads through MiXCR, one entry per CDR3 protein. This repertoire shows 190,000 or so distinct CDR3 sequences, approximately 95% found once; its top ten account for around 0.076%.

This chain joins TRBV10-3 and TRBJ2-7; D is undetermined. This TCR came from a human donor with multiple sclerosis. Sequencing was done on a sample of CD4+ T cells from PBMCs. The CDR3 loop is CAIRGIEDEQYF. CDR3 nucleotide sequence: TGTGCCATCAGGGGAATTGAAGACGAGCAGTACTTC.